This T cell receptor beta chain was captured in a study of cytomegalovirus exposure and HLA in healthy donors. As for the study in general: As an earlier analysis found, about 179 million T cells yielded about 100 million unique TCR beta sequences. General observations from the study: Three CMV-associated chains proved CMV antigen-specific in vitro. TRBV6-2, TRBV6-3 and some other V segments were unresolvable in 87-base-pair reads. Earlier analysis yielded a pattern in which most TCR beta V segments were productive about 90% or about 30% of the time.

The CDR3 is 13 residues long. V was clipped by 3 bases and J by 5 bases, with 8 bases between them. The germline V gene has CDR1 SGHDT and CDR2 YYEEEE. 60 Vbeta and 13 Jbeta primers were used in PCR. The protocol was immunoSEQ multiplex PCR, while the TCRdb copy is restricted to in-frame clones and leaves out a portion. This sample yields roughly 88,000 clones, of which 55% to 75% are seen a single time; roughly 2.6% belongs to the top ten. A note on this clone: Its antigen is not identified.

The chain recombines TRBV5-6 with TRBJ2-2; the D is unclear. Specimen: PBMCs. The clonotype was recovered from a man in his fifties or sixties in good health and CMV-seronegative. CDR3 loop: CASSYLRTGELFF. CDR3 bases: TGTGCCAGCAGCTACCTACGTACCGGGGAGCTGTTTTTT.